A selection of T cell receptor beta chains follows, all from one sample in a study of T cell changes during pregnancy in multiple sclerosis. Sequencing used immunoSEQ multiplex PCR; TCRdb keeps in-frame clones, though not all of them. The data hold about 39,000 clones, with approximately 80% observed a single time. Here the sequenced sample was CD4+ T cells from peripheral blood mononuclear cells, taken before pregnancy. Receptor source: a female donor with multiple sclerosis, enrolled in a pregnancy study. Both conserved end residues are part of each CDR3. D genes are given only for firm matches. The size entry is marked missing in some rows and otherwise reads once, few, many or a size class.

cdr3_nt: TGTGCCAGCAGCGACGGACAGGGGCTTGCCTCTGGAAACACCATATATTTT; cdr3_aa: CASSDGQGLASGNTIYF; d_call: TRBD1; clone_size: .; j_call: TRBJ1-3; v_call: TRBV5-6
cdr3_nt: TGTGCCAGCAGCCCCTCTGTGGGGGGGCACGAGCAGTACTTC; cdr3_aa: CASSPSVGGHEQYF; d_call: .; clone_size: .; j_call: TRBJ2-7; v_call: TRBV9
cdr3_nt: TGTGCTAGTGGTTTGTCATCCGGGAGCTACACTGAAGCTTTCTTT; cdr3_aa: CASGLSSGSYTEAFF; d_call: .; clone_size: few; j_call: TRBJ1-1; v_call: TRBV12-5
cdr3_nt: TGTGCCAGCAGTTACTCGGCAGGGGGTTCCTACAATGAGCAGTTCTTC; cdr3_aa: CASSYSAGGSYNEQFF; d_call: TRBD1; clone_size: once; j_call: TRBJ2-1; v_call: TRBV6-5
cdr3_nt: TGTGCCAGTAGTATGGGGAGGGGCCGTTCCTCTGGAAACACCATATATTTT; cdr3_aa: CASSMGRGRSSGNTIYF; d_call: .; clone_size: .; j_call: TRBJ1-3; v_call: TRBV19
cdr3_nt: TGTGCCAGCATACTTGTGGCAGGGGGCACAGATACGCAGTATTTT; cdr3_aa: CASILVAGGTDTQYF; d_call: .; clone_size: .; j_call: TRBJ2-3; v_call: TRBV6-1
cdr3_nt: TGTGCCAGCAGCCGGGGACTAGCCGAGACCGGGGAGCTGTTTTTT; cdr3_aa: CASSRGLAETGELFF; d_call: TRBD2; clone_size: .; j_call: TRBJ2-2; v_call: TRBV7-3
cdr3_nt: TGTGCCAGCCGTAACCCAGGGGTTGGGAATTCACCCCTCCACTTT; cdr3_aa: CASRNPGVGNSPLHF; d_call: .; clone_size: .; j_call: TRBJ1-6; v_call: TRBV6-1
cdr3_nt: TGCGCCAGCAGCTTGGGGGACCGGGACAGGTCAAAACTGTTTTTT; cdr3_aa: CASSLGDRDRSKLFF; d_call: TRBD1; clone_size: .; j_call: TRBJ1-4; v_call: TRBV5-1
cdr3_nt: TGTGCCACCCTAGGCGGCGACCACAATGAGCAGTTCTTC; cdr3_aa: CATLGGDHNEQFF; d_call: .; clone_size: once; j_call: TRBJ2-1; v_call: TRBV28
cdr3_nt: TGCAGCGTACGACTAGCGGGAGGCTACAATGAGCAGTTCTTC; cdr3_aa: CSVRLAGGYNEQFF; d_call: TRBD2; clone_size: .; j_call: TRBJ2-1; v_call: TRBV29-1
cdr3_nt: TGTGCCAGCAGACATAGGGGGAAAAAGACTGAAGCTTTCTTT; cdr3_aa: CASRHRGKKTEAFF; d_call: .; clone_size: .; j_call: TRBJ1-1; v_call: TRBV5-8
cdr3_nt: TGCGCCAGCGCTTTTCAGGGAGGGGACACTGAAGCTTTCTTT; cdr3_aa: CASAFQGGDTEAFF; d_call: .; clone_size: few; j_call: TRBJ1-1; v_call: TRBV10-2
cdr3_nt: TGTGCCAGCAGTGCAGCTTCGTACAGGGGGACGAAGCCAGATACGCAGTATTTT; cdr3_aa: CASSAASYRGTKPDTQYF; d_call: TRBD1; clone_size: .; j_call: TRBJ2-3; v_call: TRBV6-1
cdr3_nt: TGTGCCAGCAGCCCGACAGGGTGGAACACTGAAGCTTTCTTT; cdr3_aa: CASSPTGWNTEAFF; d_call: TRBD1; clone_size: .; j_call: TRBJ1-1; v_call: TRBV6-5
cdr3_nt: TGTGCCAGCAGCGTAACTGCAAGAGTGGACAGGGGCCACGAGCAGTACTTC; cdr3_aa: CASSVTARVDRGHEQYF; d_call: TRBD1; clone_size: once; j_call: TRBJ2-7; v_call: TRBV9
cdr3_nt: TGTGCCAGCAGTAGAATATTCAGGGAAGCGGGCGGCTACACCTTC; cdr3_aa: CASSRIFREAGGYTF; d_call: .; clone_size: .; j_call: TRBJ1-2; v_call: TRBV6-5
cdr3_nt: TGTGCCAGCAGTTACGGACAGGGGACCACTGAAGCTTTCTTT; cdr3_aa: CASSYGQGTTEAFF; d_call: TRBD1; clone_size: .; j_call: TRBJ1-1; v_call: TRBV6-5
cdr3_nt: TGTGCCTGGGGAGGTGGGCGGGGGGTTCTCCTGAACACTGAAGCTTTCTTT; cdr3_aa: CAWGGGRGVLLNTEAFF; d_call: .; clone_size: .; j_call: TRBJ1-1; v_call: TRBV30
cdr3_nt: TGTGCCAGCAGCTTACCGGTTTTAGGGGGTTTCGGTGAGCAGTTCTTC; cdr3_aa: CASSLPVLGGFGEQFF; d_call: .; clone_size: once; j_call: TRBJ2-1; v_call: TRBV7-9
cdr3_nt: TGTGCCAGCACCTATCGAGGTTCACCCCTCCACTTT; cdr3_aa: CASTYRGSPLHF; d_call: .; clone_size: .; j_call: TRBJ1-6; v_call: TRBV7-2
cdr3_nt: TGTGCCAGCAGCTTAGATCTAGCGGGCTTAAACATTCAGTACTTC; cdr3_aa: CASSLDLAGLNIQYF; d_call: TRBD2; clone_size: .; j_call: TRBJ2-4; v_call: TRBV7-2
cdr3_nt: TGTGCCAGCAGTTACTCGCCACTCGGCTCTGGAAACACCATATATTTT; cdr3_aa: CASSYSPLGSGNTIYF; d_call: .; clone_size: few; j_call: TRBJ1-3; v_call: TRBV6-5
cdr3_nt: TGTGCCAGCAGTGAGGGAGGCTCCGCTCCTTCGATCGAGCAGTTCTTC; cdr3_aa: CASSEGGSAPSIEQFF; d_call: .; clone_size: .; j_call: TRBJ2-1; v_call: TRBV6-1
cdr3_nt: TGTGCCAGCAGCCGGGGACAGGGCGGCAATGGCTACACCTTC; cdr3_aa: CASSRGQGGNGYTF; d_call: TRBD1; clone_size: .; j_call: TRBJ1-2; v_call: TRBV5-6
cdr3_nt: TGTGCCAGTAGTAGACGGGACAGGCCCTATGGCTACACCTTC; cdr3_aa: CASSRRDRPYGYTF; d_call: TRBD1; clone_size: .; j_call: TRBJ1-2; v_call: TRBV19
cdr3_nt: TGTGCCAGCAGCTCGGATGTCAGGGAGGGGGAAAAACTGTTTTTT; cdr3_aa: CASSSDVREGEKLFF; d_call: .; clone_size: .; j_call: TRBJ1-4; v_call: TRBV21-1
cdr3_nt: TGTGCCAGATTGGTTGAAGGCAGGGTGTACACTGAAGCTTTCTTT; cdr3_aa: CARLVEGRVYTEAFF; d_call: .; clone_size: .; j_call: TRBJ1-1; v_call: TRBV2
cdr3_nt: TGTGCCAGCAGTGACCGCCGCCAGTGGTATAGCAATCAGCCCCAGCATTTT; cdr3_aa: CASSDRRQWYSNQPQHF; d_call: .; clone_size: .; j_call: TRBJ1-5; v_call: TRBV6-1
cdr3_nt: TGTGCCAGCACCTACGGGGGGTATGGCTACACCTTC; cdr3_aa: CASTYGGYGYTF; d_call: .; clone_size: few; j_call: TRBJ1-2; v_call: TRBV6-5
cdr3_nt: TGTGCCGGCAGCTTCACCGGACAGGGAGGTTATGGCTACACCTTC; cdr3_aa: CAGSFTGQGGYGYTF; d_call: TRBD1; clone_size: .; j_call: TRBJ1-2; v_call: TRBV5-6
cdr3_nt: TGCGCCAGCAGCTTGGACGGACACTCGAACACTGAAGCTTTCTTT; cdr3_aa: CASSLDGHSNTEAFF; d_call: .; clone_size: .; j_call: TRBJ1-1; v_call: TRBV5-1
cdr3_nt: TGTGCCAGCAGTGAAGCGGGTCGGGGGGAACACTCTGGAAACACCATATATTTT; cdr3_aa: CASSEAGRGEHSGNTIYF; d_call: .; clone_size: .; j_call: TRBJ1-3; v_call: TRBV6-1
cdr3_nt: TGTGCCAGCTCACCGGCAGGGAAGACCGGGGAGCTGTTTTTT; cdr3_aa: CASSPAGKTGELFF; d_call: .; clone_size: .; j_call: TRBJ2-2; v_call: TRBV18
cdr3_nt: TGTGCCAGCAGTACATCCGACAGGGACTATGGCTACACCTTC; cdr3_aa: CASSTSDRDYGYTF; d_call: TRBD1; clone_size: .; j_call: TRBJ1-2; v_call: TRBV6-5
cdr3_nt: TGTGCCAGCAGTCTGACGGGACACTCCTACGAGCAGTACTTC; cdr3_aa: CASSLTGHSYEQYF; d_call: .; clone_size: .; j_call: TRBJ2-7; v_call: TRBV27
cdr3_nt: TGTGCCAGCAGCGTCGGGACTAGCGGTTACAATGAGCAGTTCTTC; cdr3_aa: CASSVGTSGYNEQFF; d_call: TRBD2; clone_size: .; j_call: TRBJ2-1; v_call: TRBV2
cdr3_nt: TGTGCCTGGAGTGGGTCGGGAACGAAGACCCAGTACTTC; cdr3_aa: CAWSGSGTKTQYF; d_call: .; clone_size: .; j_call: TRBJ2-5; v_call: TRBV30
cdr3_nt: TGCGCCAGCAGCTTGGACAGGGGGAACAACGAGCAGTACTTC; cdr3_aa: CASSLDRGNNEQYF; d_call: TRBD1; clone_size: once; j_call: TRBJ2-7; v_call: TRBV5-1
cdr3_nt: TGTGCCAGCACCGGGACAGGGAACACTGAAGCTTTCTTT; cdr3_aa: CASTGTGNTEAFF; d_call: TRBD1; clone_size: .; j_call: TRBJ1-1; v_call: TRBV11-2
cdr3_nt: TGCAGCGTTGGGAGCTATGGCTACACCTTC; cdr3_aa: CSVGSYGYTF; d_call: .; clone_size: once; j_call: TRBJ1-2; v_call: TRBV29-1
cdr3_nt: TGCGCCAGCAGCCGAGCTCAACTAGCGGGGGGGCCCGGAGATACGCAGTATTTT; cdr3_aa: CASSRAQLAGGPGDTQYF; d_call: TRBD2; clone_size: once; j_call: TRBJ2-3; v_call: TRBV4-3
cdr3_nt: TGTGCCAGCAGCCCCAGGACAGGAGCTAACTATGGCTACACCTTC; cdr3_aa: CASSPRTGANYGYTF; d_call: TRBD1; clone_size: .; j_call: TRBJ1-2; v_call: TRBV9
cdr3_nt: TGTGCCAGTAGTAAATGGACAGGGGATAACTATGGCTACACCTTC; cdr3_aa: CASSKWTGDNYGYTF; d_call: TRBD1; clone_size: .; j_call: TRBJ1-2; v_call: TRBV19
cdr3_nt: TGTGCCAGCAGTCGGACCGCGGGCTACGTTGATGGCTACACCTTC; cdr3_aa: CASSRTAGYVDGYTF; d_call: .; clone_size: .; j_call: TRBJ1-2; v_call: TRBV6-1
cdr3_nt: TGTGCCAGCAGCTTACAGGGGGCAGGGGGCTACACCTTC; cdr3_aa: CASSLQGAGGYTF; d_call: TRBD1; clone_size: .; j_call: TRBJ1-2; v_call: TRBV7-9